A selection of T cell receptor beta chains follows, all from one sample in a study of blood T cell repertoires in COVID-19. The method was immunoSEQ multiplex PCR; TCRdb's version includes in-frame clones alone and lacks a portion of them. Altogether 110,000 or so clones are present, approximately 85% being singletons, with the ten largest covering around 3.9%. The material sequenced was peripheral blood. The receptors were gathered from a man aged 50-59 years with acute or convalescent COVID-19. CDR3s include the opening cysteine and the closing phenylalanine or tryptophan.

CATSDWTVTYGYTF	TRBV24-1	TRBJ1-2
CASSALTSGTSYEQYF	TRBV11-3	TRBJ2-7
CASSPGTGGSEAFF	TRBV27	TRBJ1-1
CASSYSGTGVYEQYF	TRBV6-5	TRBJ2-7
CASSLGPDGYTF	TRBV7-9	TRBJ1-2
CAWMRWRGISGNTIYF	TRBV30	TRBJ1-3
CASSFLQGISTEAFF	TRBV7-9	TRBJ1-1
CASSLGQGGRETQYF	TRBV7-9	TRBJ2-5
CASSLAAPGERVPGELFF	TRBV11-2	TRBJ2-2
CATGGTGELFF	TRBV15	TRBJ2-2
CASGDFLQGSPLHF	TRBV7-9	TRBJ1-6
CASSPGTGYYEQYF	TRBV7-3	TRBJ2-7
CASSLVDEQFF	TRBV9	TRBJ2-1
CASSTTANYGYTF	TRBV5-1	TRBJ1-2
CAISLAGDSTDTQYF	TRBV10-3	TRBJ2-3
CASSFKGAENSPLHF	TRBV28	TRBJ1-6
CATSGTGISEQYF	TRBV6-5	TRBJ2-7
CASSESTTGGEQYF	TRBV11-1	TRBJ2-7
CASSYSQNQPQHF	TRBV6-2/TRBV6-3	TRBJ1-5
CASSPTFPNYGYTF	TRBV9	TRBJ1-2
CASNRWGQGDSPLHF	TRBV27	TRBJ1-6
CASSLGDGQGAEAFF	TRBV11-3	TRBJ1-1
CASSSIGQGGYEKLFF	TRBV7-8	TRBJ1-4
CASSRDRFSNQPQHF	TRBV7-9	TRBJ1-5
CASSQVGTSVYEQYF	TRBV3-1/TRBV3-2	TRBJ2-7
CSVQRYGRRSSAGELFF	TRBV29-1	TRBJ2-2
CASSPGGAGGPLGTQYF	TRBV7-3	TRBJ2-5
CASSQTRGEQYF	TRBV3-1/TRBV3-2	TRBJ2-7
CASSSYRGSMNTEAFF	TRBV7-8	TRBJ1-1
CASRMTSGDTGELFF	TRBV27	TRBJ2-2
CASSGFSYETQYF	TRBV2	TRBJ2-5
CASTSTTGSGNTIYF	TRBV5-8	TRBJ1-3
CASRGQGHTDTQYF	TRBV7-9	TRBJ2-3
CASSYGLRGNQPQHF	TRBV2	TRBJ1-5
CASSSGASGEETQYF	TRBV10-1	TRBJ2-5
CASSFDRGLEGSNQPQHF	TRBV11-3	TRBJ1-5
CSAGGSASLINYGYTF	TRBV29-1	TRBJ1-2
CASSERRGRNGYTF	TRBV2	TRBJ1-2
CASSLDRGRHKQYF	TRBV5-4	TRBJ2-7
CASSLGRTTTAAQYF	TRBV7-9	TRBJ2-3
CASSWGEEEGETQYF	TRBV19	TRBJ2-5
CASSYRVHSGNTIYF	TRBV6-5	TRBJ1-3
CASSEVGAGAQQFF	TRBV6-1	TRBJ2-1
CASSPKGYRGSNEQFF	TRBV27	TRBJ2-1
CASSVGGMTYEQYF	TRBV9	TRBJ2-7
CASSFVGRAYEQFF	TRBV7-9	TRBJ2-1
CAIRARTVSDTEAFF	TRBV10-3	TRBJ1-1
CSVEAPQETQYF	TRBV29-1	TRBJ2-5
CASSQSPGQASYEQYF	TRBV7-2	TRBJ2-7
CASSLGGQGLNTEAFF	TRBV5-6	TRBJ1-1